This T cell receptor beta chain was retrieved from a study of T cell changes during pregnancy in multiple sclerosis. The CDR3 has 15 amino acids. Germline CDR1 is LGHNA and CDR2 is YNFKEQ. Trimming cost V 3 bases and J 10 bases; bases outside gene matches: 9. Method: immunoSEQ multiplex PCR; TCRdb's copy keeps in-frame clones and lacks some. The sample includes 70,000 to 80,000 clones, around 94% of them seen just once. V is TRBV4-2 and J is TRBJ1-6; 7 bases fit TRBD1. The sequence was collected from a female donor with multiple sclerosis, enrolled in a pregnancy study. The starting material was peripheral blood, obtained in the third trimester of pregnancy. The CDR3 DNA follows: TGTGCCAGCAGCCATGAGACAGGGACGATGTCACCCCTCCACTTT. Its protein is CASSHETGTMSPLHF.